The text below deals with one T cell receptor beta chain. Germline V CDR1 and CDR2: MNHEY, SMNVEV (reference sequence). V dropped 7 bases and J dropped 6; count of bases not matched to a gene: 8. CDR3 length equals 15 residues. TCRdb keeps only in-frame clones here, not all; method: immunoSEQ multiplex PCR. The sample holds about 34,000 clones, approximately 86% seen once. This specimen comes from a study of control samples from healthy donors and cancer patients. The sequenced sample was PBMCs. The receptor was derived from a woman between 35 and 50 years old with lung cancer. The chain has TRBV27 and TRBJ2-1; TRBD2 aligns across 11 bases. CDR3 DNA: TGTGCCAGCAAAACCGGGACTAGCGGCTCCAATGAGCAGTTCTTC. It encodes CASKTGTSGSNEQFF.